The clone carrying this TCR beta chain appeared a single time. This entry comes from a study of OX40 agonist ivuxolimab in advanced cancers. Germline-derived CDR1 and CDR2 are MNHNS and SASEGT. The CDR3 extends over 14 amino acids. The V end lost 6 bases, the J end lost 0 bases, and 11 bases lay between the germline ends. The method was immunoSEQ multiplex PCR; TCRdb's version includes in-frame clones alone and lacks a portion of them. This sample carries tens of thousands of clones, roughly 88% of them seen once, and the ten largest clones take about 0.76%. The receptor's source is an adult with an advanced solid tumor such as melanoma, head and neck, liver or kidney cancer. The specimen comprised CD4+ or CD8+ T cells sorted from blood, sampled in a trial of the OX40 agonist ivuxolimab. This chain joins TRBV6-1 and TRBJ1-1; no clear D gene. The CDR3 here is CASRRTDLNTEAFF. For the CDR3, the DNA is TGTGCCAGCAGGCGAACCGACCTGAACACTGAAGCTTTCTTT.